A selection of T cell receptor beta chains follows, all from one sample in a study of T cells in localized non-small cell lung cancer. Profiling relied on immunoSEQ multiplex PCR, and the TCRdb table lists in-frame clones only, not all of them. Among 29,000 or so clones listed, 88% were seen once. The sequencing here drew on peripheral blood, taken before any cancer treatment. The receptors come from a female donor older than 55 with stage III squamous cell lung carcinoma. CDR3s include the opening cysteine and the closing phenylalanine or tryptophan. Fields, in order: CDR3 length, V gene, J gene, D gene, clone size, CDR3 DNA, CDR3 protein. A D gene is named only where the DNA matches it firmly. Not all rows give a size; the values are once, few, many and, for expanded clones, a class.

length: 16; V: TRBV27; J: TRBJ2-7; D: -; size: once; DNA: TGTGCCACCCGCCGGGGACGGGGGCAGGGGCCCTACGAGCAGTACTTC; CDR3: CATRRGRGQGPYEQYF
length: 16; V: TRBV2; J: TRBJ2-1; D: TRBD1; size: -; DNA: TGTGCCAGCAGTGCAGCCGGGACAGGGATGTACAATGAGCAGTTCTTC; CDR3: CASSAAGTGMYNEQFF
length: 14; V: TRBV27; J: TRBJ1-2; D: -; size: once; DNA: TGTGCCAGCACCCTTAGGGGGGGCAGCTATGGCTACACCTTC; CDR3: CASTLRGGSYGYTF
length: 15; V: TRBV5-1; J: TRBJ2-3; D: -; size: once; DNA: TGCGCCAGCAGCGTGCGGCCTTCGGACACAGATACGCAGTATTTT; CDR3: CASSVRPSDTDTQYF
length: 15; V: TRBV6-6; J: TRBJ2-5; D: -; size: once; DNA: TGTGCCAGCAGTTACTCCCCGGATGGGGTAGGCACCCAGTACTTC; CDR3: CASSYSPDGVGTQYF
length: 15; V: TRBV7-2; J: TRBJ2-3; D: -; size: -; DNA: TGTGCCAGCAGCCTCGACAGAACCTTCACAGATACGCAGTATTTT; CDR3: CASSLDRTFTDTQYF
length: 13; V: TRBV6-4; J: TRBJ1-5; D: -; size: -; DNA: TGTGCCAGCACCCAGTTAGGGGTTAAGCCCCAGCATTTT; CDR3: CASTQLGVKPQHF
length: 17; V: TRBV7-6; J: TRBJ2-3; D: -; size: -; DNA: TGTGCCAGCACCTTGATCTTGGGAGACAGGAGCACAGATACGCAGTATTTT; CDR3: CASTLILGDRSTDTQYF
length: 17; V: TRBV11-2; J: TRBJ2-1; D: -; size: -; DNA: TGTGCCAGCAGCTTAGACCCCCGGGGCAGCAAATACAATGAGCAGTTCTTC; CDR3: CASSLDPRGSKYNEQFF
length: 15; V: TRBV28; J: TRBJ1-1; D: -; size: few; DNA: TGTGCCAGCATCCTAGGGGGGGCAAGAAACACTGAAGCTTTCTTT; CDR3: CASILGGARNTEAFF
length: 13; V: TRBV29-1; J: TRBJ1-1; D: -; size: few; DNA: TGCAGCGCCGCGGGGCCCGGACAACTTGAAGCTTTCTTT; CDR3: CSAAGPGQLEAFF
length: 12; V: TRBV6-1; J: TRBJ2-3; D: -; size: -; DNA: TGTGCCAGCAGTGAATTGGGGGATACGCAGTATTTT; CDR3: CASSELGDTQYF
length: 17; V: TRBV5-6; J: TRBJ2-2; D: TRBD2; size: -; DNA: TGTGCCAGCAGCTTGGGACTAGCAGCTTGGAACACCGGGGAGCTGTTTTTT; CDR3: CASSLGLAAWNTGELFF
length: 15; V: TRBV9; J: TRBJ2-5; D: TRBD1; size: -; DNA: TGTGCCAGCAGCCCCTACGACGGACAGGGAGAGACCCAGTACTTC; CDR3: CASSPYDGQGETQYF
length: 15; V: TRBV18; J: TRBJ2-3; D: -; size: -; DNA: TGTGCCAGCTCACCCCCACAGGGAGCGACAGATACGCAGTATTTT; CDR3: CASSPPQGATDTQYF
length: 14; V: TRBV2; J: TRBJ1-1; D: TRBD1; size: -; DNA: TGTGCCAGCATTCCAGGGACAGAGAACACTGAAGCTTTCTTT; CDR3: CASIPGTENTEAFF
length: 12; V: TRBV6-1; J: TRBJ1-2; D: -; size: -; DNA: TGTGCCAGCAATGAGGGTAGCTATGGCTACACCTTC; CDR3: CASNEGSYGYTF
length: 13; V: TRBV7-3; J: TRBJ1-1; D: -; size: -; DNA: TGTGCCAGCAGCGCTTATGGGAACACTGAAGCTTTCTTT; CDR3: CASSAYGNTEAFF
length: 15; V: TRBV6-1; J: TRBJ2-5; D: -; size: -; DNA: TGTGCCACTAGGGCCCCAAGCGGGTGGAAAGAGACCCAGTACTTC; CDR3: CATRAPSGWKETQYF
length: 14; V: TRBV5-1; J: TRBJ2-3; D: -; size: -; DNA: TGCGCCAGCAGCTTGGCGGGGAGCACAGATACGCAGTATTTT; CDR3: CASSLAGSTDTQYF
length: 14; V: TRBV6-1; J: TRBJ1-2; D: TRBD1; size: -; DNA: TGTGCCAGCAGTAGACAGGGGAGGGACTATGGCTACACCTTC; CDR3: CASSRQGRDYGYTF
length: 17; V: TRBV10-1; J: TRBJ2-1; D: TRBD2; size: -; DNA: TGCGCCAGCAGTGCCAGCGGGGGCTCCAGGGCCTACAATGAGCAGTTCTTC; CDR3: CASSASGGSRAYNEQFF
length: 15; V: TRBV9; J: TRBJ2-7; D: TRBD2; size: -; DNA: TGTGCCAGCAGCGTAGGAGGTAGCGGGAGCAGCGAGCAGTACTTC; CDR3: CASSVGGSGSSEQYF
length: 18; V: TRBV19; J: TRBJ2-5; D: TRBD2; size: large; DNA: TGTGCCAGTAGTATTTCGGGACTAGCGGGGGGACGAAAAGAGACCCAGTACTTC; CDR3: CASSISGLAGGRKETQYF